A single TCR beta chain is shown here with its context. These data come from a study of blood T cell repertoires in COVID-19. Overall study context: The United States, Italy and Spain were the sources of the acute and convalescent COVID-19 samples. T cells, B-cell-depleted T cells, or PBMCs provided the cDNA or gDNA that served as material.

Individuals aged about 18 to 89 years were recruited from 24 US areas. Clinical history as reported by participants underpinned cohort assignment. Trimming stripped 3 bases from V and 4 bases from J, with 16 bases between. Germline assignment: CDR1 KGHSH and CDR2 LQKENI. The CDR3 has 16 amino acids. TCRdb keeps only in-frame clones here, not all; method: immunoSEQ multiplex PCR. The sample lists around 200,000 clones, 75% to 85% occurring once. The chain joins TRBV18 to TRBJ1-3, with D possibly being TRBD1 (6 bases). Sequencing was done on a sample of PBMCs or T cells enriched from blood (not recorded which). The origin of this receptor is a man aged 40-55 years who had recovered from COVID-19. CDR3 amino acids: CASSPQGLGSGNTIYF. The DNA for the CDR3 is TGTGCCAGCTCACCCCAGGGGTTAGGATCCGGAAACACCATATATTTT.